Listed below are T cell receptor beta chains from one sample, sequenced in a study of CD8 T cells in ankylosing spondylitis. MiXCR, run by TCRdb on the 5' RACE reads, gives a single entry per CDR3 protein. The table lists 75,000 to 95,000 distinct CDR3 sequences, around 8.5% of them singletons, with 25% to 35% in the top ten. Sequences were obtained from blood, either unsorted or a sorted T cell fraction (not recorded which). These receptors were obtained from a male donor with ankylosing spondylitis. The CDR3 runs from the conserved cysteine through the conserved F or W. A D gene is named only where the DNA matches it firmly. Rows may omit the clone size; those that give it use once, few, many or a size class.

NA	TRBJ2-7	TRBV30	NA	TGTGCCTGGTATACTCCGGGACTCTTGCTCTACGAGCAGTACTTC	CAWYTPGLLLYEQYF
NA	TRBJ1-2	TRBV11-2	NA	TGTGCCAGCAGCCTAATTGAGAACTATGGCTACACCTTC	CASSLIENYGYTF
NA	TRBJ2-7	TRBV7-2	NA	TGTGCCAGCAGCTTAGGGGCGGTCGAGCAGTACTTC	CASSLGAVEQYF
few	TRBJ2-1	TRBV12-5	TRBD2	TGTGCTAGTGGGCGCACTAGCGGGATGGCTGATGAGCAGTTCTTC	CASGRTSGMADEQFF
NA	TRBJ2-2	TRBV9	NA	TGTGCCAGCAGCGCCCCTAGCACTTCGAACACCAGGGAGCTGTTTTTT	CASSAPSTSNTRELFF
many	TRBJ2-3	TRBV20-1	NA	TGCAGTGCTACGTCGCTGACCCCTAGCACAGATACGCAGTATTTT	CSATSLTPSTDTQYF
few	TRBJ2-2	TRBV13	NA	TGTGCCAGCAGCATACAGGGAGACACCGGGGAGCTGTTTTTT	CASSIQGDTGELFF
many	TRBJ2-5	TRBV11-2	NA	TGTGCCAGCAGCTTCTTATCTATTTTTGGGGGGCAGACCCAGTACTTC	CASSFLSIFGGQTQYF
few	TRBJ2-7	TRBV11-2	NA	TGTGCCAGCAGCTTTGGCAGGTCGAACTACGAGCAGTACTTC	CASSFGRSNYEQYF
many	TRBJ2-3	TRBV27	NA	TGTGCCAGCAGTAAAATCCGCCCCGTCACAGATACGCAGTATTTT	CASSKIRPVTDTQYF
NA	TRBJ2-1	TRBV27	NA	TGTGCCAGCAGTGCGACAGTTTACAATGAGCAGTTCTTC	CASSATVYNEQFF
many	TRBJ2-3	TRBV6-1	TRBD1	TGTGCCAGCCGGACAGGGACCTATAGCACAGATACGCAGTATTTT	CASRTGTYSTDTQYF
many	TRBJ2-1	TRBV24-1	NA	TGTGCCACCAGTCGAGGAGGTGAGGCAGGTGAGCAGTTCTTC	CATSRGGEAGEQFF
few	TRBJ2-2	TRBV12-3/TRBV12-4	NA	TGTGCCAGCAGTTTAGTGGCAGGGCGCGGCGGGGAGCTGTTTTTT	CASSLVAGRGGELFF
NA	TRBJ2-1	TRBV28	NA	TGTGCCAGCACCAGGCCGGACAGTTACTACAATGAGCAGTTCTTC	CASTRPDSYYNEQFF
NA	TRBJ1-2	TRBV4-2	NA	TGTGCCAGCAGCCAAGATCAGGGATCTCAGGATGGCTACACCTTC	CASSQDQGSQDGYTF
many	TRBJ2-7	TRBV12-3/TRBV12-4	NA	TGTGCCAGCAGTTTTAGCACGGGCGAGCAGTACTTC	CASSFSTGEQYF
many	TRBJ2-1	TRBV5-4	TRBD1	TGTGCCAGCAGCCAAGACAGGGGCTGGAATGAGCAGTTCTTC	CASSQDRGWNEQFF
NA	TRBJ2-3	TRBV5-1	NA	TGCGCCAGCAGCTTGGCCAGGGTCGGAACAGATACGCAGTATTTT	CASSLARVGTDTQYF
many	TRBJ2-3	TRBV5-1	TRBD2	TGCGCCAGCAGCCGTCAGGCGGGAGGGCTCACAGATACGCAGTATTTT	CASSRQAGGLTDTQYF
many	TRBJ1-1	TRBV5-1	TRBD1	TGCGCCAGCAGCTGGACAGGGGACGGGAACACTGAAGCTTTCTTT	CASSWTGDGNTEAFF
NA	TRBJ1-5	TRBV6-2/TRBV6-3	NA	TGTGCCAGCAGTTACCCGGGGTATAGCAATCAGCCCCAGCATTTT	CASSYPGYSNQPQHF
many	TRBJ1-2	TRBV10-2	TRBD1	TGCGCCAGCACGGGACAGGGGTATGGCTACACCTTC	CASTGQGYGYTF
NA	TRBJ2-1	TRBV3-1	TRBD2	TGTGCCAGCAGCCAAGATAGGACTAGTGAGCAGTTCTTC	CASSQDRTSEQFF
NA	TRBJ2-2	TRBV10-1	NA	TGCGCCAGCAGCAGGCGGACCGGGGAGCTGTTTTTT	CASSRRTGELFF
few	TRBJ2-1	TRBV7-7	TRBD1	TGTGCCAGCAGTCAAGACAGGGGAGGTTACAATGAGCAGTTCTTC	CASSQDRGGYNEQFF
few	TRBJ2-3	TRBV29-1	TRBD2	TGCAGCGTTGAGGTGCTAGCGGGAGGGGGAGGCACAGATACGCAGTATTTT	CSVEVLAGGGGTDTQYF
NA	TRBJ2-1	TRBV13	NA	TGTGCCAGCAGCTATCAAGGCGAGGCGCTCAATGAGCAGTTCTTC	CASSYQGEALNEQFF